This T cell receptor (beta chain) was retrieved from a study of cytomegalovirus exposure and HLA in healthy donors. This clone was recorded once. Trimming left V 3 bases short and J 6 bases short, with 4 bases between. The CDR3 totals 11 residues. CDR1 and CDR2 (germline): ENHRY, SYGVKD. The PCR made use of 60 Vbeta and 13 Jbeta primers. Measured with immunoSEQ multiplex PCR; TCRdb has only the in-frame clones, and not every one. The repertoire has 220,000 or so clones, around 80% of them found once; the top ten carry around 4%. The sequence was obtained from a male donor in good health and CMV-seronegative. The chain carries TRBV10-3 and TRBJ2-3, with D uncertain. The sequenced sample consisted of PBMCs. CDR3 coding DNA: TGTGCCATCAGTGACGCGGATACGCAGTATTTT. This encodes CAISDADTQYF.